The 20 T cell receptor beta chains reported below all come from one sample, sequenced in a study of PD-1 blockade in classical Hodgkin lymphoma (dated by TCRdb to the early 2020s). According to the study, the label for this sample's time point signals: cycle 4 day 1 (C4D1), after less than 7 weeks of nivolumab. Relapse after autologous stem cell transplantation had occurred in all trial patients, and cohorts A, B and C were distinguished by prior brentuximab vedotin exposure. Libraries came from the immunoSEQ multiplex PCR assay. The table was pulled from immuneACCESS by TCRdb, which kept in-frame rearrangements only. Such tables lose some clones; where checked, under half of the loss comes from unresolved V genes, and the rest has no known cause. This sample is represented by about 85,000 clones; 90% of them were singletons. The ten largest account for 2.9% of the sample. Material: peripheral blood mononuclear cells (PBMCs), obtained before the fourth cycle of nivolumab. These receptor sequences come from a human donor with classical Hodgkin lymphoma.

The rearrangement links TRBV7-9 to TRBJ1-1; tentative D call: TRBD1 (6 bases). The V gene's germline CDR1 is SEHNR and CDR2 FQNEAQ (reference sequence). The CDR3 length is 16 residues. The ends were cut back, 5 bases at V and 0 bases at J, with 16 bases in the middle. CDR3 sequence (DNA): TGTGCCAGCAGCCTCCCCAGGGGACAACTGAACACTGAAGCTTTCTTT. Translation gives CASSLPRGQLNTEAFF.

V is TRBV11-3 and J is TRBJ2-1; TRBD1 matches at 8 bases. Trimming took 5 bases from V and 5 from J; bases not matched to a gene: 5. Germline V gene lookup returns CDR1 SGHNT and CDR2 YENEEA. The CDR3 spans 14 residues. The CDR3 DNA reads TGTGCCAGCAGCCCCCCGACAGGGGACAATGAGCAGTTCTTC. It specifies CASSPPTGDNEQFF.

Here the CDR3 reads CASSLSHPGYGNTIYF. The CDR3 DNA is TGTGCCAGCAGTTTATCTCACCCAGGGTATGGAAACACCATATATTTT. The gene calls are TRBV27 and TRBJ1-3; possible D gene TRBD1, 5 bases. Germline lookup yields CDR1 MNHEY and CDR2 SMNVEV (reference sequence). This CDR3 is built from 16 residues. V was trimmed by 0 bases and J by 3 bases, leaving 12 bases between them.

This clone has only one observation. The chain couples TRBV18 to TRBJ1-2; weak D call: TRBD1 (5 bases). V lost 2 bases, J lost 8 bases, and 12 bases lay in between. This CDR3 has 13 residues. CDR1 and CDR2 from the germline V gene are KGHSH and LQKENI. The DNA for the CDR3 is TGTGCCAGCTCACCAGGGGCAGGCGGAGGCTACACCTTC. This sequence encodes CASSPGAGGGYTF.

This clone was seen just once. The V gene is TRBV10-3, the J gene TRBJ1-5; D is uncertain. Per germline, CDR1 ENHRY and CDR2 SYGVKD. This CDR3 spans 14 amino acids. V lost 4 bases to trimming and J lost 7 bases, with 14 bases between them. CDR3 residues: CAISGGGFGQPQHF. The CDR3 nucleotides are TGTGCCATCAGTGGGGGAGGATTTGGGCAGCCCCAGCATTTT.

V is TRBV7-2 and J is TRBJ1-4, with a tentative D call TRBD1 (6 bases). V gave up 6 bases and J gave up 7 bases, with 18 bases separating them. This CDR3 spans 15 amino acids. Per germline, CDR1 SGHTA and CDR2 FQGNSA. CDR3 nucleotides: TGTGCCAGCAGATTAACAGGCCAGGGGAGTGAAAAACTGTTTTTT. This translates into CASRLTGQGSEKLFF.

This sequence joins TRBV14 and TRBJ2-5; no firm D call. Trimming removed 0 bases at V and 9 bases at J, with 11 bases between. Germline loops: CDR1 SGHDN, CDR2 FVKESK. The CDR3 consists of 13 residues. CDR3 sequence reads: CASSQDTVQPQYF. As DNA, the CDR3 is TGTGCCAGCAGCCAAGATACAGTCCAGCCCCAGTACTTC.

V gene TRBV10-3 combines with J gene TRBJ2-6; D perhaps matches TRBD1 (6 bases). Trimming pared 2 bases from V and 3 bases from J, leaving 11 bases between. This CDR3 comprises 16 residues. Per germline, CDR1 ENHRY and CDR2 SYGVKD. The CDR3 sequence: CAISEGTGNGANVLTF. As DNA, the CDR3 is TGTGCCATCAGTGAGGGAACAGGGAATGGGGCCAACGTCCTGACTTTC.

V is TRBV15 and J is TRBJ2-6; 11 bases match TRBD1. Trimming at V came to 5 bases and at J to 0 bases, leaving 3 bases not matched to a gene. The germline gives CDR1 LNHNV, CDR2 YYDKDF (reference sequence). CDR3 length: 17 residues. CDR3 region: CATSRDRGISGANVLTF. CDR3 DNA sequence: TGTGCCACCAGCCGGGACAGGGGGATCTCTGGGGCCAACGTCCTGACTTTC.

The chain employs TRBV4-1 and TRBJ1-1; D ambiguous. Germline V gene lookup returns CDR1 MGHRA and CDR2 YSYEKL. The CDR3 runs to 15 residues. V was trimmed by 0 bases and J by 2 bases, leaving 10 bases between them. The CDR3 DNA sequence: TGCGCCAGCAGCCAAGATCCGCCAGGAAACACTGAAGCTTTCTTT. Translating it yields CASSQDPPGNTEAFF.

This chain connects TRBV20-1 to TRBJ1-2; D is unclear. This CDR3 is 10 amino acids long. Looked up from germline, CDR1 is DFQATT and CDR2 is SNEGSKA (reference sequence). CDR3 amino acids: CLIQDYGYTF. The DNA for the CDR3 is TGCCTCATTCAGGACTATGGCTACACCTTC.

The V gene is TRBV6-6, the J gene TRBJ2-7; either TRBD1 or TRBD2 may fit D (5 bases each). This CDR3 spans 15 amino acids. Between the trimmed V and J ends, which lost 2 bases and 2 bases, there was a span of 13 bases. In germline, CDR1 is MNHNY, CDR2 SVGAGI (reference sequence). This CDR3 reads CASSYGTADPYEQYF. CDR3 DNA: TGTGCCAGCAGTTACGGGACGGCCGATCCCTACGAGCAGTACTTC.

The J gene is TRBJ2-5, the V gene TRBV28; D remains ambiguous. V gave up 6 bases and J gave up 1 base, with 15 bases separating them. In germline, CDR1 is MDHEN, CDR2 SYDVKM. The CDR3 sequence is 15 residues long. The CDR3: CASSKDGSPQETQYF. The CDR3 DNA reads TGTGCCAGCAGCAAGGATGGCTCGCCCCAAGAGACCCAGTACTTC.

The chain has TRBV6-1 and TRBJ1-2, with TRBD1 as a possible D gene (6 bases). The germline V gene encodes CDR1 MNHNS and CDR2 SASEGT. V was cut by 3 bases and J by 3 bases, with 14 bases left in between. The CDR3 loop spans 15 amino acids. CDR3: CASSEFRGSDYGYTF. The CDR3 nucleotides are TGTGCCAGCAGTGAGTTCAGGGGTAGTGACTATGGCTACACCTTC.

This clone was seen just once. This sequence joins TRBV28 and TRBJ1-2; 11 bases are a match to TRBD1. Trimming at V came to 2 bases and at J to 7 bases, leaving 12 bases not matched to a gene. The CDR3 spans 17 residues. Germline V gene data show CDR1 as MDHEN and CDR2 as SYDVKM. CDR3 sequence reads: CASSLGGFWGQGVGYTF. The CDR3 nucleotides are TGTGCCAGCAGTTTAGGTGGTTTTTGGGGACAGGGGGTTGGCTACACCTTC.

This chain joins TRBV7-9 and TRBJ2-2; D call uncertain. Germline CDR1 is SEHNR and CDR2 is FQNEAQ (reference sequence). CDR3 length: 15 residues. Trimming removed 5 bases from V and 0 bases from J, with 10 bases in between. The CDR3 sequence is CASSPLGTNTGELFF. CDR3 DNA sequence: TGTGCCAGCAGCCCGTTGGGGACGAACACCGGGGAGCTGTTTTTT. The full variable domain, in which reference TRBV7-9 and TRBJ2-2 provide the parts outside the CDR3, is DTGVSQNPRHKITKRGQNVTFRCDPISEHNRLYWYRQTLGQGPEFLTYFQNEAQLEKSRLLSDRFSAERPKGSFSTLEIQRTEQGDSAMYLCASSPLGTNTGELFFGEGSRLTVL.

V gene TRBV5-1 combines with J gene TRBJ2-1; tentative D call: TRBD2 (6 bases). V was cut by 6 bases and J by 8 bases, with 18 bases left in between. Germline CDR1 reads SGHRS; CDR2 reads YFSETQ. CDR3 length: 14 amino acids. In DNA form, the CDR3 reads TGCGCCAGCACCCCCGGGGGTCCGCTCGATGAGCAGTTCTTC. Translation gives CASTPGGPLDEQFF.

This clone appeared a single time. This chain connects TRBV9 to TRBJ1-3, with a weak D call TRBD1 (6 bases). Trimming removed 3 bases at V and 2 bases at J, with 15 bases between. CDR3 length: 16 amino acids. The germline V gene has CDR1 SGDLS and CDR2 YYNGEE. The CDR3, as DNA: TGTGCCAGCAGCGCAGACAGGAGGTATACTGGAAACACCATATATTTT. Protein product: CASSADRRYTGNTIYF.

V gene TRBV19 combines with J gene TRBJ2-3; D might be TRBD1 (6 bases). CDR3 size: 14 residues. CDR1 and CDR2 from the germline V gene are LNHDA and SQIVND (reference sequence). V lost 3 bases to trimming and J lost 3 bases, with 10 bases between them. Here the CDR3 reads CASSIPQGTDTQYF. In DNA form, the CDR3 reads TGTGCCAGTAGTATCCCACAGGGAACAGATACGCAGTATTTT.

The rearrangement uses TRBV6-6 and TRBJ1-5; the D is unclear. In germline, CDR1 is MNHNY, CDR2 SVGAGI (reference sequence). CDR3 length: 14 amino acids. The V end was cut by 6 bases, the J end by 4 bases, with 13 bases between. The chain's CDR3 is CASSPDGYNQPQHF. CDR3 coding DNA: TGTGCCAGCAGCCCGGACGGATATAATCAGCCCCAGCATTTT.